This paragraph reports one T cell receptor beta chain. The antigen is not known. Sequencing used immunoSEQ multiplex PCR; TCRdb keeps in-frame clones, though not all of them. The table lists tens of thousands of clones, roughly 81% of them singletons. Sequencing was preceded by expansion of antigen-specific CD4+ T cells with viral peptide pools in the ViraFEST assay. Isolating CD4+ T cells followed 9 to 11 days of culture. Each participant was given two doses of one vaccine (BNT162b2 or mRNA-1273). Recipients of the vaccine had no prior SARS-CoV-2 infection and negative nucleocapsid antibodies. On both days 3 and 7, half of the culture medium was replaced with IL-2 medium. The CDR3 runs 15 residues. V was clipped by 0 bases and J by 2 bases, with 11 bases between them. Germline CDR1 and CDR2: SGHRS and YFSETQ. This entry is derived from a study of vaccination effects on CD4 cells after COVID-19. Study conclusions and caveats: Researchers report that only 1 of 255 vaccine-induced clones in healthy vaccinees cross-reacted with common cold coronaviruses. Early post-infection timepoints were absent, and convalescent patients were few.

The genes are TRBV5-1 and TRBJ2-5, with D uncertain. The TCR originated in a human donor who received a COVID-19 vaccine. The sample in question was CD4+ T cells from PBMCs cultured with HCoV-229E spike peptides, obtained after COVID-19 vaccination. The CDR3 coding sequence is TGCGCCAGCAGCTTGGTTGGCCAGACGCAAGAGACCCAGTACTTC. Translating gives CASSLVGQTQETQYF.